This passage covers 25 T cell receptor beta chains from one sample sequenced in a study of T cell responses to AZD1222 COVID-19 vaccine. Generated by immunoSEQ multiplex PCR, the TCRdb table keeps only in-frame clones and is missing some. The data contain 77,000 or so clones, roughly nine tenths of them singletons. Sequencing used peripheral blood, obtained on day 0 of AZD1222 vaccination. The receptor set was obtained from an adult in good health.

The chain links TRBV11-2 to TRBJ1-1; a possible D gene is TRBD1 (6 bases). CDR1 is SGHAT and CDR2 is FQNNGV in the germline V gene. V was shortened by 1 base and J by 0 bases, with 6 bases between the two germline ends. This CDR3 contains 14 residues. The CDR3 DNA reads TGTGCCAGCAGCTTAGGGACAGTGAACACTGAAGCTTTCTTT. Its translation: CASSLGTVNTEAFF.

This clone was seen a handful of times. The V call is TRBV29-1, the J call TRBJ1-5; TRBD1 matches at 8 bases. The germline V gene encodes CDR1 SQVTM and CDR2 ANQGSEA. CDR3 length: 13 residues. V shed 4 bases and J 2 bases; nucleotides not matched to a gene: 1. The CDR3 region has the DNA TGCAGCGTTGCAGGGGGCGGCAATCAGCCCCAGCATTTT. Translating gives CSVAGGGNQPQHF. The entire variable domain, with the rest obtained from reference TRBV29-1 and TRBJ1-5, is as follows: SAVISQKPSRDICQRGTSLTIQCQVDSQVTMMFWYRQQPGQSLTLIATANQGSEATYESGFVIDKFPISRPNLTFSTLTVSNMSPEDSSIYLCSVAGGGNQPQHFGDGTRLSIL.

The chain combines TRBV6-5 with TRBJ1-5; 7 bases match TRBD1. The CDR3 has 14 amino acids. J was trimmed by 3 bases and V by 6 bases; bases with no gene match: 5. Germline V lookup: CDR1 MNHEY, CDR2 SVGAGI. The CDR3 protein is CASRPTGFNQPQHF. The CDR3 coding sequence is TGTGCCAGCAGACCGACAGGGTTCAATCAGCCCCAGCATTTT.

CDR3 in amino acids: CASSIDLRDRGRGEQFF. CDR3 bases: TGTGCCAGTAGTATAGATCTAAGGGACAGGGGAAGAGGTGAGCAGTTCTTC. This chain connects TRBV19 to TRBJ2-1; 10 positions agree with TRBD1. V was clipped by 0 bases and J by 9 bases; unmatched bases: 11. Germline V gene sequence: CDR1 LNHDA, CDR2 SQIVND (reference sequence). This CDR3 contains 17 residues.

The rearrangement uses TRBV24-1 and TRBJ2-5, with 9 bases matching TRBD2. The CDR3 covers 15 residues. CDR1 KGHDR and CDR2 SFDVKD come from the germline V gene. V lost 3 bases to trimming and J lost 5 bases; unmatched junction nucleotides: 6. The CDR3: CATSDRREGHETQYF. For the CDR3, the DNA is TGTGCCACCAGTGATAGGCGGGAGGGCCACGAGACCCAGTACTTC.

The chain has TRBV5-4 and TRBJ2-2; D is undetermined. V lost 6 bases, J lost 0 bases, and 12 bases lay in between. Looked up from germline, CDR1 is SGHNT and CDR2 is YYREEE (reference sequence). The CDR3 runs to 15 residues. This CDR3 reads CASTPSGANTGELFF. As DNA, the CDR3 is TGTGCCAGCACCCCTAGTGGCGCGAACACCGGGGAGCTGTTTTTT.

As DNA, the CDR3 is TGTGCCATCAAGGCGGTGGGCACAGATACGCAGTATTTT. It yields the protein CAIKAVGTDTQYF. The genes are TRBV10-3 and TRBJ2-3; the D is unclear. Trimming removed 7 bases from V and 1 base from J, with 9 bases in between. The CDR3 covers 13 residues. Germline CDR1 is ENHRY and CDR2 is SYGVKD.

A single count supports this clone. This sequence joins TRBV5-6 and TRBJ2-4, with 11 bases identical to TRBD1. The CDR3 is 16 amino acids. The trim removed 4 bases at V and 2 bases at J, leaving 5 bases unmatched. CDR1 and CDR2 (germline): SGHDT, YYEEEE. CDR3 bases: TGTGCCAGCAGCCGGACAGGGGGCGGGACCAAAAACATTCAGTACTTC. This translates into CASSRTGGGTKNIQYF.

This clone has a handful of counts. V and J are TRBV5-1 and TRBJ1-2; TRBD1 matches 7 bases. The CDR3 is 15 amino acids. Trimming removed 4 bases from V and 4 bases from J; junction bases left unmatched: 10. Germline lookup yields CDR1 SGHRS and CDR2 YFSETQ. CDR3 nucleotide sequence: TGCGCCAGCAGCCAGGAGACAGGGTTAGGCTATGGCTACACCTTC. Its protein product is CASSQETGLGYGYTF.

The chain combines TRBV6-2 or TRBV6-3 with TRBJ2-1; the match to TRBD1 covers 12 bases. Looked up from germline, CDR1 is MNHEY and CDR2 is SVGEGT. After removal of 6 bases from V and 9 bases from J, the junction contained 6 bases not matched to a gene. CDR3 length equals 14 residues. The CDR3 spells CASSPGQGASEQFF. The DNA for the CDR3 is TGTGCCAGCAGCCCGGGACAGGGGGCCAGTGAGCAGTTCTTC.

The chain combines TRBV7-2 with TRBJ2-3, with TRBD1 identical over 9 bases. Germline V gives CDR1 SGHTA, CDR2 FQGNSA. J lost 5 bases, V lost 3 bases, and 6 bases had no gene match. This CDR3 contains 15 residues. CDR3 residues: CASSLSGQGLDTQYF. CDR3 bases: TGTGCCAGCAGCTTGTCGGGACAGGGTCTAGATACGCAGTATTTT.

The V gene is TRBV27, the J gene TRBJ1-2, with D tentatively TRBD1 (5 bases). Germline CDR1 MNHEY, CDR2 SMNVEV (reference sequence). The CDR3 consists of 13 residues. Trimming cost V 4 bases and J 8 bases, with 14 bases left between them. DNA of the CDR3: TGTGCCAGCAGTTACCGGGGGGAGGAAGGCTACACCTTC. This encodes CASSYRGEEGYTF.

The genes are TRBV28 and TRBJ2-2, with 9 bases that match TRBD1. The V gene's germline CDR1 is MDHEN and CDR2 SYDVKM. The CDR3 covers 15 residues. With 1 base clipped from V and 6 bases from J, the junction kept 3 bases outside the gene matches. The CDR3 DNA sequence: TGTGCCAGCAGTTTATTGGGACAGGGCTCCGGGGAGCTGTTTTTT. Amino acid sequence: CASSLLGQGSGELFF.

The chain has TRBV28 and TRBJ1-5; the D gene is possibly TRBD1 (5 bases). Trimming removed 3 bases at V and 3 bases at J, with 9 bases between. The CDR3 is made up of 14 amino acids. Germline CDR1 and CDR2: MDHEN and SYDVKM. This CDR3 reads CASSFPRVNQPQHF. The CDR3 region has the DNA TGTGCCAGCAGTTTTCCCAGGGTCAATCAGCCCCAGCATTTT.

V gene TRBV5-4 combines with J gene TRBJ1-2; D not resolved. The ends were cut back, 2 bases at V and 6 bases at J, with 14 bases in the middle. This CDR3 region has 14 residues. Germline CDR1 is SGHNT and CDR2 is YYREEE (reference sequence). The chain's CDR3 is CASSFAIGLDGYTF. The CDR3 DNA follows: TGTGCCAGCAGCTTTGCGATAGGGTTGGATGGCTACACCTTC. The full variable domain, its missing parts supplied by reference TRBV5-4 and TRBJ1-2, is ETGVTQSPTHLIKTRGQQVTLRCSSQSGHNTVSWYQQALGQGPQFIFQYYREEENGRGNFPPRFSGLQFPNYSSELNVNALELDDSALYLCASSFAIGLDGYTFGSGTRLTVV.

This clone was seen a single time. The chain has TRBV28 and TRBJ2-3, with D unresolved. CDR3 length equals 13 residues. V was clipped by 7 bases and J by 3 bases, with 11 bases between them. The germline gives CDR1 MDHEN, CDR2 SYDVKM. CDR3 coding DNA: TGTGCCAGCACCCCGGACCAGACAGATACGCAGTATTTT. This encodes CASTPDQTDTQYF.

The chain combines TRBV5-1 with TRBJ2-1; D unclear. There are 11 residues in the CDR3. V dropped 4 bases and J dropped 9 bases, with 8 bases sitting between them. Looked up from germline, CDR1 is SGHRS and CDR2 is YFSETQ. The CDR3 sequence is CASSVGIEQFF. The CDR3 DNA reads TGCGCCAGCAGCGTGGGGATTGAGCAGTTCTTC.

This clone was picked up a small number of times. This sequence joins TRBV27 and TRBJ2-7, with a possible D match to TRBD2 (6 bases). CDR1 and CDR2 (germline): MNHEY, SMNVEV (reference sequence). Trimming left V 5 bases short and J 2 bases short, with 19 bases between. This CDR3 region has 16 residues. The CDR3 nucleotides are TGTGCCAGCAGTCCAGTGGGCGGGACCTATACCTACGAGCAGTACTTC. Its translation is CASSPVGGTYTYEQYF.

This chain links TRBV10-3 with TRBJ1-5, with D unclear. CDR3 length equals 13 residues. CDR1 ENHRY and CDR2 SYGVKD come from the germline V gene. V shed 4 bases and J shed 7 bases, with 11 bases lying between them. The CDR3 region is CAISGEPGQPQHF. CDR3 in DNA: TGTGCCATCAGTGGTGAACCGGGGCAGCCCCAGCATTTT.

The chain couples TRBV3-1 (or the pseudogene TRBV3-2) to TRBJ2-7; TRBD2 matches 12 bases. V lost 4 bases and J lost 1; bases outside the gene matches: 5. This CDR3 spans 16 amino acids. Germline CDR1 LGHDT, CDR2 YNNKEL (reference sequence). In nucleotides, the CDR3 is TGTGCCAGCAGCCTACTGCTAGCGGGAGGGTCCTACGAGCAGTACTTC. As protein: CASSLLLAGGSYEQYF.

The count of this clone is one. The chain recombines TRBV30 with TRBJ1-1; D is perhaps TRBD1 (6 bases). This CDR3 has 13 residues. Trimming pared 0 bases from V and 5 bases from J, leaving 10 bases between. Germline CDR1 and CDR2: GTSNPN and SVGIG (reference sequence). In nucleotides, the CDR3 is TGTGCCTGGAGTGTACAGGGCTGGACTGAAGCTTTCTTT. This gives the protein CAWSVQGWTEAFF.

The V and J genes are TRBV4-1 and TRBJ1-3, with D possibly being TRBD1 (5 bases). V lost 0 bases and J 4 bases, leaving 10 bases between the germline ends. This CDR3 is 15 amino acids long. Germline loops: CDR1 MGHRA, CDR2 YSYEKL. Here the CDR3 reads CASSQDLGGGNTIYF. The CDR3 nucleotides are TGCGCCAGCAGCCAAGATCTCGGGGGGGGAAACACCATATATTTT.

The rearrangement joins TRBV10-3 to TRBJ2-1, with a possible D match to TRBD2 (6 bases). CDR1 and CDR2 from the germline V gene are ENHRY and SYGVKD. V was shortened by 11 bases and J by 10 bases, with 21 bases between the two germline ends. The CDR3 spans 13 residues. In DNA, the CDR3 is TGTGCCTCTCGGGACTCCCACTTGGGGGAGCAGTTCTTC. Protein sequence: CASRDSHLGEQFF.

The V gene is TRBV27, the J gene TRBJ1-5; D not certain. Looked up from germline, CDR1 is MNHEY and CDR2 is SMNVEV (reference sequence). The CDR3 runs 14 residues. V was cut by 3 bases and J by 4 bases, with 10 bases left in between. CDR3 coding DNA: TGTGCCAGCAGTTTCGGCTCAGTAAATCAGCCCCAGCATTTT. Its translation is CASSFGSVNQPQHF.

The rearrangement joins TRBV9 to TRBJ1-1, with D unclear. CDR1 is SGDLS, CDR2 YYNGEE, per germline. The CDR3 consists of 12 residues. Trimming removed 4 bases from V and 7 bases from J, with 11 bases in between. CDR3 DNA sequence: TGTGCCAGCAGCTTTGTCGACGGTGAAGCTTTCTTT. Translating gives CASSFVDGEAFF.